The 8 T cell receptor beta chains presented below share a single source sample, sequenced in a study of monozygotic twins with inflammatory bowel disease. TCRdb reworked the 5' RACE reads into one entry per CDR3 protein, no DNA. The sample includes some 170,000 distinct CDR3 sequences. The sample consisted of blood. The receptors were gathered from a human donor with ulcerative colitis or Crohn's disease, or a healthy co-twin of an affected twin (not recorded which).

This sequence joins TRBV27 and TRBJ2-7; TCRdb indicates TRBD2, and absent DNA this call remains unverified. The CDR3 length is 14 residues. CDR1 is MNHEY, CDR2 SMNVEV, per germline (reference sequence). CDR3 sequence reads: CASSFGLSGYEQYF.

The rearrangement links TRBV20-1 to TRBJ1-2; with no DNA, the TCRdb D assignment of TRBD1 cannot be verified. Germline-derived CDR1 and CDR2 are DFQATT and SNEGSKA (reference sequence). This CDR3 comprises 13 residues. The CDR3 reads CSALGQGNYGYTF.

CDR3 sequence: CASTTRDAAASGSLHEQYF. This rearrangement joins TRBV27 to TRBJ2-7; TCRdb indicates TRBD1, and absent DNA this call remains unverified. The CDR3 extends over 19 amino acids. Germline V gives CDR1 MNHEY, CDR2 SMNVEV (reference sequence).

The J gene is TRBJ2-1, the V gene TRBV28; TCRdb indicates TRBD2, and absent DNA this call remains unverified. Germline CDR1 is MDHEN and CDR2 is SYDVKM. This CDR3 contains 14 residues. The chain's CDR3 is CASSFRRGSNEQFF.

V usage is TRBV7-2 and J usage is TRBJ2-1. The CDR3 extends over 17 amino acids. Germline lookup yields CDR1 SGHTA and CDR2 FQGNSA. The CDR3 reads CASSLELSQTSYNEQFF. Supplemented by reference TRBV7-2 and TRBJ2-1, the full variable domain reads GAGVSQSPSNKVTEKGKDVELRCDPISGHTALYWYRQSLGQGLEFLIYFQGNSAPDKSGLPSDRFSAERTGGSVSTLTIQRTQQEDSAVYLCASSLELSQTSYNEQFFGPGTRLTVL.

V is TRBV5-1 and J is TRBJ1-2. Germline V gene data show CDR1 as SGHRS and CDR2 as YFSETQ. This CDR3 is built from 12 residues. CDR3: CASSQSSRGYTF.

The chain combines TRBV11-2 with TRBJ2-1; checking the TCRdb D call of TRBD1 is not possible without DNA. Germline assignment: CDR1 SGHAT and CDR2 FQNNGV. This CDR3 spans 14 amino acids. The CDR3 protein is CASSASGTYNEQFF. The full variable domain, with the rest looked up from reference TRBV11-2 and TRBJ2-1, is EAGVAQSPRYKIIEKRQSVAFWCNPISGHATLYWYQQILGQGPKLLIQFQNNGVVDDSQLPKDRFSAERLKGVDSTLKIQPAKLEDSAVYLCASSASGTYNEQFFGPGTRLTVL.

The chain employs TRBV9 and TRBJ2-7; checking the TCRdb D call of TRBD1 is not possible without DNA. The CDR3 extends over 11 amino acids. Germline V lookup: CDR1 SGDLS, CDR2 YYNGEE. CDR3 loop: CASGGTYEQYF.